Here is one T cell receptor (beta chain) with its context. Its antigen is currently unknown. The data belong to a study of siplizumab effects on memory and regulatory T cells. V lost 5 bases, J lost 5 bases, and 8 bases stayed unmatched. Per germline, CDR1 LNHDA and CDR2 SQIVND (reference sequence). The CDR3 spans 14 residues. Data came from immunoSEQ multiplex PCR; TCRdb stores just in-frame clones and leaves some out. The sample comprises about 99,000 clones, approximately 93% of which are singletons, and about 0.62% rests with the top ten. Overall study findings and caveats: Apparently more diverse than memory cells, naive T cells also seemed major alloresponse contributors. Naive or memory phenotype was unassignable for roughly 80-97% of proliferating CD4+ or CD8+ clones.

The chain employs TRBV19 and TRBJ1-2; 7 positions match TRBD1. The receptor's source is a human donor in good health. The sample was Tregs sorted from blood. The CDR3 DNA is TGTGCCAGTAGTGACAGGGCATCGAGTTATGGCTACACCTTC. This encodes CASSDRASSYGYTF.